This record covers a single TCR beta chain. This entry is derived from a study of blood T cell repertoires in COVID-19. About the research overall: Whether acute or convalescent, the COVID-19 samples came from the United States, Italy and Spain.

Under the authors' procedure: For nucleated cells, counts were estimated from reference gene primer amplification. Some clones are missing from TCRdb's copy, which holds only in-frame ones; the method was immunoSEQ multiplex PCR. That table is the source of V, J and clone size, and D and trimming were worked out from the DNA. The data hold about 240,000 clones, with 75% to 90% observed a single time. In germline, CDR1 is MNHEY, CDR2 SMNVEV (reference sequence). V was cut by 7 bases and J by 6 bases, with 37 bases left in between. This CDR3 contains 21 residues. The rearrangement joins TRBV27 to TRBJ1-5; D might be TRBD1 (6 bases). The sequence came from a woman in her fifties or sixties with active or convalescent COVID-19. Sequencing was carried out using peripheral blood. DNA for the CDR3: TGTGCCAGCACCATCCCGGGGCCCATTCTCCCGACAGGTGGCAGGGGTCAGCCCCAGCATTTT. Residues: CASTIPGPILPTGGRGQPQHF.